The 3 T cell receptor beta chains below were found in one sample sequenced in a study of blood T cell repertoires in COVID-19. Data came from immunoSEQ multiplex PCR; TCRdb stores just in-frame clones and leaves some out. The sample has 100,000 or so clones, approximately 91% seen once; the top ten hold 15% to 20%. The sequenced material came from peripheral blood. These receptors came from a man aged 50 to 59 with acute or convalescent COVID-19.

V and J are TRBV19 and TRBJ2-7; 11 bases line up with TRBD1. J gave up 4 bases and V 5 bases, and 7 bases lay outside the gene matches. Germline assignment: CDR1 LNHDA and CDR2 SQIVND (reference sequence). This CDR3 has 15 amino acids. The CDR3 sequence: CASSPGTGGRYEQYF. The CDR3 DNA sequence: TGTGCCAGTAGTCCGGGGACAGGGGGAAGATACGAGCAGTACTTC.

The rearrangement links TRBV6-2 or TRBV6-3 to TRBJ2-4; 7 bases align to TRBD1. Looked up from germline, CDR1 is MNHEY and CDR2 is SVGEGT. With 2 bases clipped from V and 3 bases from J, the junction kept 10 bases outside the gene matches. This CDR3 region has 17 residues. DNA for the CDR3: TGTGCCAGCAGTTACCTTGGACAGGACCGACACAAAAACATTCAGTACTTC. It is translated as CASSYLGQDRHKNIQYF.

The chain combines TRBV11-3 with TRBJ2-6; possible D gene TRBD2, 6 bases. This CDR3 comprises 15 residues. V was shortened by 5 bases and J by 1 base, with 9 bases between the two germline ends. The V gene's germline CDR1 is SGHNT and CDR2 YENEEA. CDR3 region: CASSTSGSGANVLTF. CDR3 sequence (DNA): TGTGCCAGCAGCACAAGCGGGTCTGGGGCCAACGTCCTGACTTTC.